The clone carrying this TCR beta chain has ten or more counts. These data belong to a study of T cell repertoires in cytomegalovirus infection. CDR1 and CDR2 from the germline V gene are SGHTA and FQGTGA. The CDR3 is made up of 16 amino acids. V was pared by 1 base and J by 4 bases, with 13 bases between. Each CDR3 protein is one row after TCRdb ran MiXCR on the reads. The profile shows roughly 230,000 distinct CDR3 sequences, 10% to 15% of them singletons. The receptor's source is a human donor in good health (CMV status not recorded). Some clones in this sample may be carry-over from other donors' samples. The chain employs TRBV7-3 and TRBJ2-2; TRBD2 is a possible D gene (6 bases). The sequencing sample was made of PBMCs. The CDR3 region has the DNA TGTGCCAGCAGCTTAAACGGCGGGAAAGGCACCGGGGAGCTGTTTTTT. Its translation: CASSLNGGKGTGELFF. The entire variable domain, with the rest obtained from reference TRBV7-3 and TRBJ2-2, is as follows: GAGVSQTPSNKVTEKGKYVELRCDPISGHTALYWYRQSLGQGPEFLIYFQGTGAADDSGLPNDRFFAVRPEGSVSTLKIQRTERGDSAVYLCASSLNGGKGTGELFFGEGSRLTVL.